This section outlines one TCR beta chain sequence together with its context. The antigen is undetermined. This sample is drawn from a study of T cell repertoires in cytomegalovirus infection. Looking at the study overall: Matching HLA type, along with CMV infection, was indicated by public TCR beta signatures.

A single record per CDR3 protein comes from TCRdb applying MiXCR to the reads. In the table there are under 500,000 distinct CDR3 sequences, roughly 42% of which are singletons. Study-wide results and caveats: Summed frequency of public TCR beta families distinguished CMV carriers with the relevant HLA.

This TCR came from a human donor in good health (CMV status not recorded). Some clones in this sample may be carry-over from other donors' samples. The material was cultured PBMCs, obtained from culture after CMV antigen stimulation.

The CDR3 reads CASSLDQGLTDTQYF. The CDR3 region has the DNA TGTGCCAGCAGCTTGGATCAGGGCCTGACAGATACGCAGTATTTT. The chain joins TRBV5-4 to TRBJ2-3; D possibly corresponds to TRBD1 (5 bases). Germline V CDR1 and CDR2: SGHNT, YYREEE (reference sequence). This CDR3 contains 15 residues. V was cut by 0 bases and J by 3 bases, with 11 bases left in between.